The clone carrying this TCR beta chain was observed a single time. Trimming removed 5 bases at V and 3 bases at J, with 14 bases between. CDR3 size: 14 residues. Germline lookup yields CDR1 SEHNR and CDR2 FQNEAQ (reference sequence). This record comes from a study of blood T cell repertoires in COVID-19. As for the study in general: The samples span acute and convalescent COVID-19 from the United States, Italy and Spain. Nucleic acid was either cDNA or gDNA, and it came from T cells, B-cell-depleted T cells, or PBMCs.

Per the original data handling: Reference gene primer amplification gave estimated nucleated cell counts. Profiling relied on immunoSEQ multiplex PCR, and the TCRdb table lists in-frame clones only, not all of them. V, J and clone size are those of that table, while D and trimming were read from the DNA. The repertoire holds around 170,000 clones, with 80% to 85% as singletons. Sample: peripheral blood. The chain is built from TRBV7-9 and TRBJ2-7; no clear D gene. This clonotype was sampled from a woman between 40 and 55 years old with acute or convalescent COVID-19. In DNA form, the CDR3 reads TGTGCCAGCAGCATAGATAGCCTGAGCTACGAGCAGTACTTC. Its translation: CASSIDSLSYEQYF.